Below are 13 T cell receptor beta chains sequenced from a single sample in a study of preoperative IRX-2 immunotherapy in early breast cancer. Treatment in this sample: preoperative locoregional IRX-2 cytokine immunotherapy. Here immunoSEQ multiplex PCR was the method, and the copy in TCRdb shows in-frame clones only, minus some. There are some 3,700 clones in the sample; around 74% occur only once, and roughly 12% lies in the top ten. Sequencing was performed on tumor tissue, taken after IRX-2 immunotherapy. These receptors were obtained from a human donor with breast cancer.

This clone is large within its sample. The V gene is TRBV11-3, the J gene TRBJ1-2; a possible D gene is TRBD1 (5 bases). CDR3 length equals 16 residues. The V and J ends lost 3 bases and 3 bases respectively, with 17 bases between them. Germline V gene lookup returns CDR1 SGHNT and CDR2 YENEEA. CDR3 bases: TGTGCCAGCAGCTTGGACATGATGGTGACAGACTATGGCTACACCTTC. This gives the protein CASSLDMMVTDYGYTF.

The rearrangement uses TRBV30 and TRBJ2-7; 9 positions match TRBD1. This CDR3 region has 13 residues. Germline trimming cut 5 bases from V and 1 base from J; bases unmatched to any gene: 3. The germline V gene has CDR1 GTSNPN and CDR2 SVGIG (reference sequence). The CDR3 coding sequence is TGTGCCTGGGGGACAGGGCTGTCCTACGAGCAGTACTTC. Translation: CAWGTGLSYEQYF.

Only one count was recorded for this clone. The CDR3 DNA reads TGTGCCAGCAGTTACGTATCAGGGGGTGGTGAAGCTTTCTTT. Translated: CASSYVSGGGEAFF. The chain has TRBV6-8 and TRBJ1-1, with 7 bases aligning to TRBD1. The germline V gene has CDR1 MNHGY and CDR2 SAAAGT. CDR3 length: 14 residues. V lost 2 bases, J lost 7 bases, and 7 bases stayed unmatched.

The V gene is TRBV25-1, the J gene TRBJ1-2; 9 positions agree with TRBD1. The CDR3 consists of 15 residues. Germline CDR1 and CDR2: MGHDK and SYGVNS. The V segment lost 7 bases and the J segment 2 bases; nucleotides outside the gene matches: 8. CDR3 DNA: TGTGCCAGCATTGGGACAGGGAGGGTAAACTATGGCTACACCTTC. It is translated as CASIGTGRVNYGYTF.

V gene TRBV25-1 combines with J gene TRBJ1-2, with D perhaps TRBD1 (5 bases). The germline gives CDR1 MGHDK, CDR2 SYGVNS. V was clipped by 3 bases and J by 5 bases, with 10 bases between them. The CDR3 runs to 13 residues. CDR3 amino acids: CASSEDTKYGYTF. For the CDR3, the DNA is TGTGCCAGCAGTGAGGACACGAAGTATGGCTACACCTTC.

V and J are TRBV12-5 and TRBJ1-1; D gene unclear. Germline CDR1 LGHNT, CDR2 FRNRAP. The ends were cut back, 3 bases at V and 1 base at J, with 9 bases in the middle. The CDR3 is 14 residues long. The CDR3 loop reads CASGFPEENTEAFF. CDR3 DNA sequence: TGTGCTAGTGGTTTCCCCGAGGAGAACACTGAAGCTTTCTTT.

The J gene is TRBJ1-1, the V gene TRBV5-1; 8 nucleotides align to TRBD1. The V gene's germline CDR1 is SGHRS and CDR2 YFSETQ. Unmatched junction bases numbered 6, after V lost 1 base and J lost 4 bases. CDR3 length: 15 residues. The chain's CDR3 is CASSLSTGAGTEAFF. The CDR3 DNA follows: TGCGCCAGCAGCTTGTCGACAGGGGCAGGCACTGAAGCTTTCTTT.

This clone was observed a few times. The V gene is TRBV19, the J gene TRBJ2-7; 9 bases line up with TRBD2. V gave up 2 bases and J gave up 4 bases; unmatched junction bases: 9. This CDR3 region has 16 residues. Germline-derived CDR1 and CDR2 are LNHDA and SQIVND (reference sequence). CDR3 in DNA: TGTGCCAGTAGTATAACGCTAGCGGGATTTTGGTACGAGCAGTACTTC. Its protein is CASSITLAGFWYEQYF.

This clone was counted only a few times. This chain uses TRBV14 with TRBJ2-1; perhaps TRBD2 as D (6 bases). CDR1 and CDR2 (germline): SGHDN, FVKESK. This CDR3 region has 16 residues. Trimming removed 4 bases at V and 1 base at J, with 14 bases between. The chain's CDR3 is CASSPYLAQSYNEQFF. CDR3 sequence (DNA): TGTGCCAGCAGCCCGTACCTAGCGCAGTCCTACAATGAGCAGTTCTTC.

This chain connects TRBV30 to TRBJ1-4; D is possibly TRBD1 (6 bases). The CDR3 extends over 14 amino acids. Germline assignment: CDR1 GTSNPN and CDR2 SVGIG (reference sequence). V was trimmed by 3 bases and J by 8 bases, leaving 16 bases between them. CDR3 DNA: TGTGCCTGGAGCGCTCTGGGGGCGCGAGAAAAACTGTTTTTT. It encodes CAWSALGAREKLFF. Full variable domain (remainder filled in from reference TRBV30 and TRBJ1-4): SQTIHQWPATLVQPVGSPLSLECTVEGTSNPNLYWYRQAAGRGLQLLFYSVGIGQISSEVPQNLSASRPQDRQFILSSKKLLLSDSGFYLCAWSALGAREKLFFGSGTQLSVL.

The sample holds a few counts of this clone. The V and J genes are TRBV11-3 and TRBJ2-5; possible D gene TRBD2, 6 bases. V lost 7 bases to trimming and J lost 0 bases, with 12 bases between them. The CDR3 is 14 amino acids. Germline-derived CDR1 and CDR2 are SGHNT and YENEEA. DNA for the CDR3: TGTGCCAGCAAAGAGGAGGGGTACCAAGAGACCCAGTACTTC. This sequence encodes CASKEEGYQETQYF.

This clone showed up just a few times. The rearrangement links TRBV11-3 to TRBJ2-7, with 8 nucleotides matching TRBD1. There are 15 residues in the CDR3. V gave up 1 base and J gave up 9 bases; unmatched junction bases: 11. Germline V gene sequence: CDR1 SGHNT, CDR2 YENEEA. This CDR3 reads CASSLGLRGQEWQYF. As DNA, the CDR3 is TGTGCCAGCAGCTTAGGTCTCAGGGGGCAGGAGTGGCAGTACTTC.

Relative to its sample, this clone is medium-sized (0.01 to 0.1%). This chain connects TRBV11-3 to TRBJ2-1; 11 bases agree with TRBD2. The CDR3 is 17 amino acids. Trimming took 5 bases from V and 6 from J; bases not matched to a gene: 12. Germline CDR1 SGHNT, CDR2 YENEEA. The CDR3 loop reads CASSQGTSGRRANEQFF. The DNA of the CDR3 is TGTGCCAGCAGCCAGGGGACTAGCGGAAGGAGGGCCAATGAGCAGTTCTTC.